Listed here are 20 T cell receptor beta chains from one sample, sequenced in a study of T cell responses to AZD1222 COVID-19 vaccine. Sequencing was performed with immunoSEQ multiplex PCR; in TCRdb, only in-frame clones are kept and a portion is missing. The repertoire includes roughly 110,000 clones, 87% of them detected once, and approximately 4.8% sits in the top ten. The starting material was peripheral blood, obtained 28 days after the second AZD1222 dose. The receptors derive from an adult who received the AZD1222 COVID-19 vaccine.

This clone was recorded once. The chain is built from TRBV9 and TRBJ1-1, with D possibly TRBD1 on 5 matching bases. The CDR3 loop spans 12 amino acids. Germline-derived CDR1 and CDR2 are SGDLS and YYNGEE. The V gene lost 3 bases and the J gene lost 7 bases, with 10 bases spanning the gap. The CDR3 protein is CASSASDSEAFF. CDR3 in DNA: TGTGCCAGCAGCGCATCCGACAGTGAAGCTTTCTTT.

The chain joins TRBV27 to TRBJ2-7; TRBD1 aligns across 8 bases. V lost 6 bases and J lost 0; bases outside the gene matches: 7. Germline V CDR1 and CDR2: MNHEY, SMNVEV (reference sequence). CDR3 size: 15 residues. The chain's CDR3 is CASRRDRGHSYEQYF. The DNA of the CDR3 is TGTGCCAGCAGACGAGACAGGGGTCACTCCTACGAGCAGTACTTC.

This clone was counted a few times. V usage is TRBV9 and J usage is TRBJ2-2; D not certain. The CDR3 is 16 amino acids. Trimming removed 4 bases from V and 2 bases from J, with 15 bases in between. The germline gives CDR1 SGDLS, CDR2 YYNGEE. As DNA, the CDR3 is TGTGCCAGCAGCCTAGGAGCTCCTCGAAACACCGGGGAGCTGTTTTTT. Translated, it gives CASSLGAPRNTGELFF.

V is TRBV6-6 and J is TRBJ1-3; 10 nucleotides match TRBD1. V lost 5 bases, J lost 0 bases, and 13 bases stayed unmatched. Germline CDR1 and CDR2: MNHNY and SVGAGI (reference sequence). This CDR3 spans 19 amino acids. The CDR3 coding sequence is TGTGCCAGCAGTCTCGGGTTAACAAGGGACAGGGGCTCTGGAAACACCATATATTTT. Its translation: CASSLGLTRDRGSGNTIYF.

This chain joins TRBV13 and TRBJ2-3, with TRBD2 matching 11 bases. The CDR3 has 15 amino acids. V was clipped by 5 bases and J by 3 bases; unmatched bases: 4. Per the germline V gene, CDR1 is PRHDT and CDR2 is FYEKMQ (reference sequence). The chain's CDR3 is CASSVAGGPTDTQYF. The DNA for the CDR3 is TGTGCCAGCAGCGTAGCGGGGGGGCCTACAGATACGCAGTATTTT. The complete variable domain, with remaining parts taken from reference TRBV13 and TRBJ2-3, reads AAGVIQSPRHLIKEKRETATLKCYPIPRHDTVYWYQQGPGQDPQFLISFYEKMQSDKGSIPDRFSAQQFSDYHSELNMSSLELGDSALYFCASSVAGGPTDTQYFGPGTRLTVL.

This clone was seen more than once but under ten times. This chain connects TRBV11-2 to TRBJ2-7, with 8 nucleotides matching TRBD1. The CDR3 runs 16 residues. The V gene's germline CDR1 is SGHAT and CDR2 FQNNGV. J gave up 2 bases and V 5 bases, and 11 bases lay outside the gene matches. CDR3 region: CASSPLGGRGPYEQYF. The CDR3 nucleotides read TGTGCCAGCAGCCCCCTCGGGGGCAGGGGGCCCTACGAGCAGTACTTC. Looking up the rest from reference TRBV11-2 and TRBJ2-7 gives the full variable domain: EAGVAQSPRYKIIEKRQSVAFWCNPISGHATLYWYQQILGQGPKLLIQFQNNGVVDDSQLPKDRFSAERLKGVDSTLKIQPAKLEDSAVYLCASSPLGGRGPYEQYFGPGTRLTVT.

The rearrangement links TRBV7-6 to TRBJ2-7; maybe TRBD1 (6 bases). The germline V and J ends were trimmed by 1 base and 7 bases, with 11 bases remaining between them. This CDR3 has 13 amino acids. The germline V gene has CDR1 SGHVS and CDR2 FNYEAQ. Written as DNA, the CDR3 is TGTGCCAGCAGCTTAGGGCAGGGGATTGAGCAGTACTTC. Translation gives CASSLGQGIEQYF.

V and J are TRBV11-2 and TRBJ2-5; TRBD1 is a possible D gene (5 bases). Germline loops: CDR1 SGHAT, CDR2 FQNNGV. CDR3 size: 15 residues. V shed 4 bases and J shed 3 bases, with 15 bases lying between them. The CDR3 protein is CASSSGQSIEETQYF. The DNA of the CDR3 is TGTGCCAGCAGCTCTGGACAAAGTATTGAAGAGACCCAGTACTTC.

This clone showed up just once. This sequence joins TRBV6-4 and TRBJ2-7; TRBD1 is a possible D gene (5 bases). The germline V gene encodes CDR1 MRHNA and CDR2 SNTAGT. The CDR3 spans 13 residues. This CDR3 is CASISHQGRAYCV. The DNA for the CDR3 is TGTGCCAGCATCTCCCACCAGGGCAGGGCCTACTGCGTC.

This clone was counted once. The rearrangement links TRBV7-9 to TRBJ1-1; 11 positions agree with TRBD1. Germline CDR1 is SEHNR and CDR2 is FQNEAQ (reference sequence). V lost 4 bases, J lost 1 base, and 2 bases stayed unmatched. The CDR3 runs 15 residues. This CDR3 reads CASSSGQGANTEAFF. The CDR3 DNA reads TGTGCCAGCAGCTCCGGACAGGGGGCGAACACTGAAGCTTTCTTT.

This chain uses TRBV12-3 or TRBV12-4 with TRBJ2-3; no firm D call. The CDR3 extends over 12 amino acids. V lost 6 bases and J 7 bases, leaving 11 bases between the germline ends. The CDR3 nucleotides read TGTGCCAGCAGCCACGCCCCGAATACGCAGTATTTT. Translating gives CASSHAPNTQYF.

The V gene is TRBV6-5, the J gene TRBJ2-5; D gene unclear. The germline CDR1 and CDR2 sequences are MNHEY and SVGAGI. The V end lost 8 bases, the J end lost 4 bases, and 14 bases lay between the germline ends. The CDR3 loop spans 13 amino acids. The CDR3 DNA reads as TGTGCCAGCGCGAGGAGTCGTGGAGAGACCCAGTACTTC. Translation gives CASARSRGETQYF.

V and J are TRBV3-1 (or the pseudogene TRBV3-2) and TRBJ1-2; no clear D. The germline gives CDR1 LGHDT, CDR2 YNNKEL (reference sequence). The ends were cut back, 4 bases at V and 7 bases at J, with 10 bases in the middle. The CDR3 is 12 amino acids. CDR3 in DNA: TGTGCCAGCAGCCCGGGAGACCGTGGCTACACCTTC. This gives the protein CASSPGDRGYTF.

The chain couples TRBV27 to TRBJ2-7, with D possibly matching TRBD1 (6 bases). V shed 6 bases and J shed 4 bases, with 10 bases lying between them. This CDR3 region has 12 residues. Germline lookup yields CDR1 MNHEY and CDR2 SMNVEV (reference sequence). The CDR3 here is CASRDTGYEQYF. The CDR3 DNA reads TGTGCCAGCAGGGATACAGGGTACGAGCAGTACTTC.

V usage is TRBV27 and J usage is TRBJ1-1; D unclear. CDR3 length: 14 amino acids. V lost 3 bases and J 4 bases, leaving 12 bases between the germline ends. Germline V lookup: CDR1 MNHEY, CDR2 SMNVEV (reference sequence). DNA of the CDR3: TGTGCCAGCAGTTTGTCGCCGAAGGGCACTGAAGCTTTCTTT. Translated, it gives CASSLSPKGTEAFF.

V is TRBV9 and J is TRBJ2-7; D is perhaps TRBD1 or TRBD2 (5 bases each). The CDR3 totals 16 residues. Trimming left V 4 bases short and J 6 bases short, with 23 bases between. Germline lookup yields CDR1 SGDLS and CDR2 YYNGEE. The CDR3 coding sequence is TGTGCCAGCAGCCCACAGACTCTGACAGCGGCGGGCGAGCAGTACTTC. Its protein product is CASSPQTLTAAGEQYF.

The chain links TRBV28 to TRBJ2-2; TRBD1 is a possible D gene (6 bases). From germline, CDR1 is MDHEN and CDR2 SYDVKM. CDR3 length: 13 residues. V was shortened by 3 bases and J by 9 bases, with 11 bases between the two germline ends. The CDR3 DNA sequence: TGTGCCAGCAGTTTGGACAGTGGCCGGGAGCTGTTTTTT. Translated, it gives CASSLDSGRELFF.

J is TRBJ2-7 and V is TRBV19; possibly TRBD1 for D (6 bases). Germline V CDR1 and CDR2: LNHDA, SQIVND (reference sequence). The ends were cut back, 6 bases at V and 0 bases at J, with 12 bases in the middle. This CDR3 contains 14 residues. The CDR3 loop is CASSPTGSSYEQYF. The CDR3 DNA sequence: TGTGCCAGTAGCCCGACAGGAAGCTCCTACGAGCAGTACTTC.

The chain uses TRBV7-6 and TRBJ1-4, with D perhaps matching TRBD1 (6 bases). V was shortened by 1 base and J by 8 bases, with 14 bases between the two germline ends. The CDR3 extends over 15 amino acids. Germline CDR1 reads SGHVS; CDR2 reads FNYEAQ. CDR3 sequence reads: CASSLVPGAKEKLFF. The DNA of the CDR3 is TGTGCCAGCAGCTTAGTTCCGGGGGCGAAGGAAAAACTGTTTTTT. Together with reference TRBV7-6 and TRBJ1-4, the CDR3 gives the full variable domain: GAGVSQSPRYKVTKRGQDVALRCDPISGHVSLYWYRQALGQGPEFLTYFNYEAQQDKSGLPNDRFSAERPEGSISTLTIQRTEQRDSAMYRCASSLVPGAKEKLFFGSGTQLSVL.

The rearrangement joins TRBV6-1 to TRBJ1-5; perhaps TRBD1 as D (5 bases). The CDR3 spans 15 residues. Looked up from germline, CDR1 is MNHNS and CDR2 is SASEGT. Deletions cut 3 bases from V and 6 bases from J, with 15 bases between. Here the CDR3 reads CASSEGVGLSQPQHF. The CDR3 region has the DNA TGTGCCAGCAGTGAGGGGGTCGGGTTGAGTCAGCCCCAGCATTTT.